This TCR beta chain was captured in a study of human T cells and chemical hapten exposure. The overall study: For sensitization, 2% DPC was applied to an approximately 2 cm by approximately 2 cm patch of upper inner arm skin. The upper back received 0.01% DPC by patch testing, with results read at 6 days.

Separate cDNA molecules received unique molecular identifiers, which the library attached to them. TCRdb re-called the RACE reads through MiXCR, storing one row per CDR3 protein. The data hold about 110,000 distinct CDR3 sequences, with roughly a tenth observed a single time. This CDR3 is 14 amino acids long. V was shortened by 6 bases and J by 4 bases, with 13 bases between the two germline ends. CDR1 and CDR2 (germline): MGHRA, YSYEKL. Time point: patch test 2, 6 weeks after DPC sensitization. Described treatment: therapeutic diphenylcyclopropenone sensitization with weekly scalp DPC. The rearrangement uses TRBV4-1 and TRBJ2-1; D gene uncertain. Sample: whole blood, taken in connection with sensitization to the hapten diphenylcyclopropenone (DPC). The source is a woman between 35 and 50 years old with alopecia areata. Some clones in this sample may be carry-over from other donors' samples. The DNA of the CDR3 is TGCGCCAGCAGTCCAAGTTCCGGGTACAATGAGCAGTTCTTC. Translated, it gives CASSPSSGYNEQFF.